Only a few counts were recorded for the clone carrying this T cell receptor (beta chain). The sample originates from a study of shared clonotypes between healthy human individuals. The protocol was immunoSEQ multiplex PCR, while the TCRdb copy is restricted to in-frame clones and leaves out a portion. Among approximately 740,000 clones listed, 74% were seen once. This TCR was sampled from a woman younger than 45 in good health. The sequencing sample was made of memory CD4+ T cells sorted from blood. Subset of the sample: CD45RA-negative fraction.

This CDR3 reads CASSHPGGTEAFF. CDR3 in DNA: TGCGCCAGCAGCCACCCAGGGGGCACTGAAGCTTTCTTT. This chain links TRBV5-1 with TRBJ1-1; 7 positions match TRBD1. Losses at the gene ends were 4 bases for V and 4 bases for J; bases not matched to a gene: 4. Germline assignment: CDR1 SGHRS and CDR2 YFSETQ. This CDR3 has 13 residues.